Presented here are 4 T cell receptor beta chains from one specimen sequenced in a study of HIV-infected patients and healthy controls (dated by TCRdb to between 2013 and 2015). Library construction relied on 5' RACE. Sequencing relied on an Illumina MiSeq. 400 to 650 ng RNA was reverse transcribed with SuperScript III using primers against the alpha and beta constant regions. Alpha and beta chain libraries were generated separately via chain-specific third strand synthesis with multiplexing indices. TCRdb redid the processing of the public reads, applying fastp at Q25 and MiXCR, and retained in-frame beta chains. All rows with the same CDR3 protein become a single entry with the most common DNA and genes. This sample has under 9,000 distinct CDR3 sequences in its table, and less than 8.5% of those were observed once. More than 9% of the sample is taken by the ten largest. Since whole blood was used without any cell fractionation, the repertoire reflected all peripheral T cells in unsorted form.

The input for sequencing was blood, taken before antiretroviral therapy. The receptors shown here come from an adult with HIV infection.

By share, this clonotype ranks as medium-sized. V gene TRBV7-3 combines with J gene TRBJ1-1; perhaps TRBD1 as D (6 bases). The CDR3 covers 13 residues. Germline V lookup: CDR1 SGHTA, CDR2 FQGTGA. Trimming pared 6 bases from V and 1 base from J, leaving 9 bases between. The CDR3 nucleotides read TGTGCCAGCAGTTGGGGGCAGAACACTGAAGCTTTCTTT. Its protein is CASSWGQNTEAFF.

This clonotype occurred a few times. The rearrangement uses TRBV20-1 and TRBJ2-3, with 8 bases matching TRBD1. Per the germline V gene, CDR1 is DFQATT and CDR2 is SNEGSKA (reference sequence). The J segment lost 3 bases and the V segment lost 3 bases, leaving 8 bases of the junction unmatched. The CDR3 spans 15 residues. The CDR3 nucleotides are TGCAGTGCTAGTGCCAGGGGGCTATATACAGATACGCAGTATTTT. Protein product: CSASARGLYTDTQYF.

This clonotype is medium-sized. CDR3 in DNA: TGTGCCAGCTCAGCATCAGACAGGGACGAGCAGTACTTC. Translating it yields CASSASDRDEQYF. The chain is built from TRBV18 and TRBJ2-7; 7 positions agree with TRBD1. The V gene end was trimmed by 5 bases and the J gene end by 5 bases; junction bases not matched to a gene: 6. Looked up from germline, CDR1 is KGHSH and CDR2 is LQKENI. The CDR3 runs to 13 residues.

By sample share, this clonotype is large. The chain carries TRBV12-3 or TRBV12-4 and TRBJ2-7; D is unclear. Trimming removed 2 bases at V and 2 bases at J, with 7 bases between. The CDR3 totals 13 residues. The CDR3 nucleotides are TGTGCCAGCAGTTTAATGATGACCTACGAGCAGTACTTC. It specifies CASSLMMTYEQYF.